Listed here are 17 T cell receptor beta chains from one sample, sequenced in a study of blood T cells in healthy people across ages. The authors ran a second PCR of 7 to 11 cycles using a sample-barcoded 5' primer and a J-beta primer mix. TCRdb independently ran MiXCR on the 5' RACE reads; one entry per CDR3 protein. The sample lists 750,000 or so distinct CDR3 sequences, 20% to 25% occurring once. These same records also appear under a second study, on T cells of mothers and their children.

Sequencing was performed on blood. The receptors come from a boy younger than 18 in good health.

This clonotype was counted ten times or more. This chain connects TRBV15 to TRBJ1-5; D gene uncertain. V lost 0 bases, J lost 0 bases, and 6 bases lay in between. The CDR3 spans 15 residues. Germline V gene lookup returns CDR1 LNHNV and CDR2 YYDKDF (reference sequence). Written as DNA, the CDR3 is TGTGCCACCAGCAGAGATCGAGCTAGCAATCAGCCCCAGCATTTT. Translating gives CATSRDRASNQPQHF.

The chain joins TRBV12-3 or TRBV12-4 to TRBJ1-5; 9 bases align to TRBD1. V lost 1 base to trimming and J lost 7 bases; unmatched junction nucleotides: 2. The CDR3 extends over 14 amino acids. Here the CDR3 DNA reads TGTGCCAGCAGTTTAGTCACAGGGGGCCAGCCCCAGCATTTT. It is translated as CASSLVTGGQPQHF.

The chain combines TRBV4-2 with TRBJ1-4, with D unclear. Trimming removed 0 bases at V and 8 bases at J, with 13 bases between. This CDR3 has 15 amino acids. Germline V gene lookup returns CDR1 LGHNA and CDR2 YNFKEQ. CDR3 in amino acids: CASSQDPSTTEKLFF. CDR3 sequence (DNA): TGTGCCAGCAGCCAAGATCCGTCCACGACCGAAAAACTGTTTTTT.

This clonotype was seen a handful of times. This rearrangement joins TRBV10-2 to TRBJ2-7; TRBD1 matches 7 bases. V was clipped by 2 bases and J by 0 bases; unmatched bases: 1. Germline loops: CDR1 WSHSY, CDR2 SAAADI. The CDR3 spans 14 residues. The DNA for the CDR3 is TGCGCCAGCAGTGAGGGGACAGACTCCTACGAGCAGTACTTC. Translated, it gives CASSEGTDSYEQYF.

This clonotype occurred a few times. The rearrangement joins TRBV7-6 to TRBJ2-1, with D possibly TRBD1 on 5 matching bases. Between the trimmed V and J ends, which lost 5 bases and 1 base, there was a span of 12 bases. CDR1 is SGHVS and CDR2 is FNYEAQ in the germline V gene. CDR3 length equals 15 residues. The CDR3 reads CASSPTTGSYNEQFF. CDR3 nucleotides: TGTGCCAGCAGCCCCACCACAGGTTCCTACAATGAGCAGTTCTTC.

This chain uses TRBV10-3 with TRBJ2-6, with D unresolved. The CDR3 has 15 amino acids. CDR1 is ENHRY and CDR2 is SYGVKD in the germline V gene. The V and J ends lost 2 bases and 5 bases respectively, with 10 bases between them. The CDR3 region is CAISELVSRANVLTF. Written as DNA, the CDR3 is TGTGCCATCAGTGAGCTGGTTTCGAGGGCCAACGTCCTGACTTTC.

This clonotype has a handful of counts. The CDR3 DNA sequence: TGCGCCAGCAGCCAAGGGGTTGGCCCAACTAATGAAAAACTGTTTTTT. This codes for CASSQGVGPTNEKLFF. The genes are TRBV4-1 and TRBJ1-4; no clear D. V lost 1 base, J lost 0 bases, and 9 bases lay in between. This CDR3 is built from 16 residues. Per germline, CDR1 MGHRA and CDR2 YSYEKL.

The CDR3: CASSYSVYRAGGELFF. The CDR3 DNA follows: TGTGCCAGCAGTTACTCGGTTTACAGAGCGGGCGGGGAGCTGTTTTTT. The chain couples TRBV6-5 to TRBJ2-2; the D gene is possibly TRBD2 (6 bases). The CDR3 totals 16 residues. Germline V lookup: CDR1 MNHEY, CDR2 SVGAGI. Trimming pared 0 bases from V and 7 bases from J, leaving 15 bases between.

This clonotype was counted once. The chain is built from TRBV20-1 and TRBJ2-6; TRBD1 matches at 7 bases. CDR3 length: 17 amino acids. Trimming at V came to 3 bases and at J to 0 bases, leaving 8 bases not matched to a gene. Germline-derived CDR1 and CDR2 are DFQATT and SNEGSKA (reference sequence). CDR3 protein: CSARQDRDSSGANVLTF. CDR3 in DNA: TGCAGTGCTAGGCAAGACAGGGATAGCTCTGGGGCCAACGTCCTGACTTTC.

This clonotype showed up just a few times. The chain's CDR3 is CASSSHTRLDTQYF. The CDR3 DNA reads as TGTGCCAGCAGTTCCCATACCCGACTAGATACGCAGTATTTT. The V and J genes are TRBV28 and TRBJ2-3; the D is unclear. CDR3 size: 14 residues. CDR1 MDHEN and CDR2 SYDVKM come from the germline V gene. V lost 4 bases and J lost 5, with 13 bases in between.

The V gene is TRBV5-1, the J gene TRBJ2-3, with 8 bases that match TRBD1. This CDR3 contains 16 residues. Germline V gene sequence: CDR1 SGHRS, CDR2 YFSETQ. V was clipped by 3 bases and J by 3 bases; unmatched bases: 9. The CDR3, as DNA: TGCGCCAGCAGCTCCTTGACAGGGGCGAGGACAGATACGCAGTATTTT. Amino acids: CASSSLTGARTDTQYF. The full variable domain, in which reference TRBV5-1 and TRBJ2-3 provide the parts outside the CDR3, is KAGVTQTPRYLIKTRGQQVTLSCSPISGHRSVSWYQQTPGQGLQFLFEYFSETQRNKGNFPGRFSGRQFSNSRSEMNVSTLELGDSALYLCASSSLTGARTDTQYFGPGTRLTVL.

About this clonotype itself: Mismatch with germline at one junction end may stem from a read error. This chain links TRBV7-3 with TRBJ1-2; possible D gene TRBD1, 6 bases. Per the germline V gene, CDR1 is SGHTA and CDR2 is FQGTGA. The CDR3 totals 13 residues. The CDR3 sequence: CASSLDGGFGYPF. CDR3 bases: TGTGCCAGCAGCCTCGATGGGGGCTTTGGCTACCCCTTC.

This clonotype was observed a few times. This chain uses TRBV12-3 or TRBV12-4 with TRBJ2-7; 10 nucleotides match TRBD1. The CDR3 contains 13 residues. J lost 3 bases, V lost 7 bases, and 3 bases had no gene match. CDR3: CASIRDRGYEQYF. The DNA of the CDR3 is TGTGCCAGCATTAGGGACAGGGGCTACGAGCAGTACTTC.

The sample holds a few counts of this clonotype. CDR3 bases: TGTGCCAGCAGCCCCGCAGGGAGCGAGGTCTATGGCTACACCTTC. This gives the protein CASSPAGSEVYGYTF. The chain links TRBV7-2 to TRBJ1-2, with a tentative D call TRBD1 (5 bases). Per the germline V gene, CDR1 is SGHTA and CDR2 is FQGNSA. The CDR3 extends over 15 amino acids. Trimming shortened V by 5 bases and J by 4 bases, and 17 bases separated the two germline ends.

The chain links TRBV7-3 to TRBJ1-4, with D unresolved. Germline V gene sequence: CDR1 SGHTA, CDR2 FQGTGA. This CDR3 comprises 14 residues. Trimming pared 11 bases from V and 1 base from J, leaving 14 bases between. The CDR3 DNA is TGTGCCCTCCGAGGGCCTTTAACTAATGAAAAACTGTTTTTT. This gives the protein CALRGPLTNEKLFF.

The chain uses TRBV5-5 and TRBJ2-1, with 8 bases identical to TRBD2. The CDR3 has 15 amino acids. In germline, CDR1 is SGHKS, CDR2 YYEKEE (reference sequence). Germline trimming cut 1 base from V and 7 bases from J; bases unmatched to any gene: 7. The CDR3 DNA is TGTGCCAGCAGCTTGTCCCCGGGGGGGATAAATGAGCAGTTCTTC. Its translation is CASSLSPGGINEQFF.

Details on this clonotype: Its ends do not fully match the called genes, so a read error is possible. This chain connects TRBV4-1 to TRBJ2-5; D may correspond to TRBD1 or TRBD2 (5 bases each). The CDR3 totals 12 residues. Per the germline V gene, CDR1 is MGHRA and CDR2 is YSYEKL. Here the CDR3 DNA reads TGCGCCAGCAGCCAAGACCCCGGGACGGCGTTCTTC. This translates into CASSQDPGTAFF.